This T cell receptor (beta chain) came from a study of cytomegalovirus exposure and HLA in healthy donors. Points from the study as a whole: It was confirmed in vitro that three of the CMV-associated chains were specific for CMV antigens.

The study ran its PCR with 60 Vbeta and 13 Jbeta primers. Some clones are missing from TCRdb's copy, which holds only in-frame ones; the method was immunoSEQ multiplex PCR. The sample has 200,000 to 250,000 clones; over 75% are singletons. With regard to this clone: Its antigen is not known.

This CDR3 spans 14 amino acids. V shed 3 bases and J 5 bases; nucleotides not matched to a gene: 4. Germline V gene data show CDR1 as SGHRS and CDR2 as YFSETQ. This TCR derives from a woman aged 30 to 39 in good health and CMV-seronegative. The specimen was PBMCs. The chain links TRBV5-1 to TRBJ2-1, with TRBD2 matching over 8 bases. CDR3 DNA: TGCGCCAGCAGCTCTAGCGGGTATAACAATGAGCAGTTCTTC. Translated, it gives CASSSSGYNNEQFF.